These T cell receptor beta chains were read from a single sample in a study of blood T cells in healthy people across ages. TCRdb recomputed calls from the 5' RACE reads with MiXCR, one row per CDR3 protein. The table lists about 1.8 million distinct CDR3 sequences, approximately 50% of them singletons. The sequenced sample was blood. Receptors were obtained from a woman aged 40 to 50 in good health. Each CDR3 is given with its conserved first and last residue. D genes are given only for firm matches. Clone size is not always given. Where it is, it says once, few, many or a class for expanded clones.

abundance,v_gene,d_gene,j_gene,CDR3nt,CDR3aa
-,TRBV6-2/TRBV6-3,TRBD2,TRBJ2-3,TGTGCCAGCAGTTACCTCAAGCGGGGCCGGAGCACAGATACGCAGTATTTT,CASSYLKRGRSTDTQYF
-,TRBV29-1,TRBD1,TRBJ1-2,TGCAGCGCCGGGGACAGGGGGCTTGGCTACACCTTC,CSAGDRGLGYTF
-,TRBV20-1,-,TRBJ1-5,TGCAGTGCTAGATCGTATAGCAATCAGCCCCAGCATTTT,CSARSYSNQPQHF
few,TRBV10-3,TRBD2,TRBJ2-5,TGTGCCATCAGTGTGGGGGGGACCCAAGAGACCCAGTACTTC,CAISVGGTQETQYF
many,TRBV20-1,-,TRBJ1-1,TGCAGTGCTCCACGGCGGGGGGGGACTGAAGCTTTCTTT,CSAPRRGGTEAFF
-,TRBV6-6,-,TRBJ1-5,TGTGCCAGCAGCCACGACCGCCGGGGAGGGGGCAATCAGCCCCAGCATTTT,CASSHDRRGGGNQPQHF
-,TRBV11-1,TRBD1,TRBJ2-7,TGTGCCAGCAGCTCGGCCGGGACAGATACCTACGAGCAGTACTTC,CASSSAGTDTYEQYF
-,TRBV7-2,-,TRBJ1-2,TGTGCCAGCAGCAAGGACGGGGGTGATGGCTACACCTTC,CASSKDGGDGYTF
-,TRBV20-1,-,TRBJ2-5,TGCAGTGCTAGAGATTTCGGCCATATGGAGACCCAGTACTTC,CSARDFGHMETQYF
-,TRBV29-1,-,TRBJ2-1,TGCAGCGCCACAGGGCAAAATGAGCAGTTCTTC,CSATGQNEQFF
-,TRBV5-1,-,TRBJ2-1,TGCGCCAGCAGCTTGGTCGGGGGGCTAGCTTTCTACAATGAGCAGTTCTTC,CASSLVGGLAFYNEQFF
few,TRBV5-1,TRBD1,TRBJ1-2,TGCGCCAGCAGCCAGAATAACAGGGGGTACTATGGCTACACCTTC,CASSQNNRGYYGYTF
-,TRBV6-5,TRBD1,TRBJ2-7,TGTGCCAGCAGTTACTCGGACAGGGGATACTCCTACGAGCAGTACTTC,CASSYSDRGYSYEQYF
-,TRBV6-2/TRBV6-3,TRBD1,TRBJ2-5,TGTGCCAGCAGGCCCCCGGGACAGAACGTTCAAGAGACCCAGTACTTC,CASRPPGQNVQETQYF
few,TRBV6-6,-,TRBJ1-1,TGTGCCAGCAGTTACAGCCATTGGGGGACTGAAGCTTTCTTT,CASSYSHWGTEAFF
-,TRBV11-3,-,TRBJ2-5,TGTGCCAGCAGCTTAGGATTGGAAGTCCAAGAGACCCAGTACTTC,CASSLGLEVQETQYF
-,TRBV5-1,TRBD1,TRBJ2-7,TGCGCCAGCAGCCCGGGACAGGGGATCTCCTACAACGAGCAGTACTTC,CASSPGQGISYNEQYF
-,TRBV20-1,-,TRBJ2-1,TGCAGTGCTAGAGATCCCTCAGTCTACAATGAGCAGTTCTTC,CSARDPSVYNEQFF
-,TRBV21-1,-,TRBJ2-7,TGTGCCAGCAGCAAAGACGACTGTGAGCAGTACTTC,CASSKDDCEQYF
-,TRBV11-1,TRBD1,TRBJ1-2,TGTGCCAGCAGCATCGGACAGGGGGCGCTGGGCTACACCTTC,CASSIGQGALGYTF
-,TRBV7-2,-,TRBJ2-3,TGTGCCAGCAGATTAAGGACGGGCACAGATACGCAGTATTTT,CASRLRTGTDTQYF
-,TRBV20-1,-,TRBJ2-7,TGCAGTGCTTCGGGGCTGAACTACGAGCAGTACTTC,CSASGLNYEQYF
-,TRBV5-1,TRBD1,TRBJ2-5,TGCGCCAGCAGATACGGGACAGGGGCCCCCCAAGAGACCCAGTACTTC,CASRYGTGAPQETQYF
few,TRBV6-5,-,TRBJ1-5,TGTGCCAGCCGGGATGGGGGCGCGGGCAATCAGCCCCAGCATTTT,CASRDGGAGNQPQHF
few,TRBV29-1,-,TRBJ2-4,TGCAGCGTGTGGGGACAAGACAGGACTCTAGCCAAAAACATTCAGTACTTC,CSVWGQDRTLAKNIQYF
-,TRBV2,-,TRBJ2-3,TGTGCCAGCAGGGCACGGTCGGTTTCTAGCACAGATACGCAGTATTTT,CASRARSVSSTDTQYF
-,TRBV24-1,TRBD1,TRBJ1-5,TGTGCCACCAGTGATCCGGGACAGGGGCCAATTGGGCCCCAGCATTTT,CATSDPGQGPIGPQHF
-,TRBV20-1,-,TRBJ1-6,TGCAGTGCTAGAGATTCCAGGGGCTCCATGTATTCACCCCTCCATTTT,CSARDSRGSMYSPLHF
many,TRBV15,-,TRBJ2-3,TGTGCCACCAGCAGAACCACAAGCACAGATACGCAGTATTTT,CATSRTTSTDTQYF
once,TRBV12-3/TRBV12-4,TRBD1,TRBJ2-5,TGTGCCAGCAGTTTGCGGGACAGGGGGATAGAGCAGTACTTC,CASSLRDRGIEQYF
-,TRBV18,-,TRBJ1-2,TGTGCCAGCTCACCGAGGAGGGGGGCGCAAGGCTACACCTTC,CASSPRRGAQGYTF
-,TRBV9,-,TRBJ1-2,TGTGCCAGCAGCGTTCCCCCCCTTTATGGCTACACCTTC,CASSVPPLYGYTF
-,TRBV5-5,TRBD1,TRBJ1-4,TGTGCCAGCAGCTCTATGGACAGGAATGAAAAACTGTTTTTT,CASSSMDRNEKLFF
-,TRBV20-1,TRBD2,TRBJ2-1,TGCAGTGCTAGAGATTTAGCGGGGGGACCCGGGGGGCAGTTCTTC,CSARDLAGGPGGQFF